The following is a T cell receptor (beta chain) sequence with its context. As yet, its antigen is unknown. This entry comes from a study of cytomegalovirus exposure and HLA in healthy donors. Regarding the study as a whole: Later analysis identified several of the most significant clusters that appeared linked to common viral pathogens. Most TCRs appeared rarely, but some public TCRs recurred in many donors.

V was pared by 9 bases and J by 6 bases, with 5 bases of the junction left unmatched. The CDR3 runs to 12 residues. Germline V gives CDR1 SGHNT, CDR2 YENEEA. With 60 Vbeta and 13 Jbeta primers, the PCR was carried out. Only in-frame clones appear in the TCRdb table, and some are missing; sequencing was by immunoSEQ multiplex PCR. This table has 130,000 to 150,000 clones, 73% appearing once. The chain employs TRBV11-3 and TRBJ2-5; 9 positions match TRBD1. What was sequenced was PBMCs. The sequence derives from a human donor in good health. CDR3 loop: CASSNRGQTQYF. DNA of the CDR3: TGTGCCAGTTCGAACAGGGGGCAGACCCAGTACTTC.